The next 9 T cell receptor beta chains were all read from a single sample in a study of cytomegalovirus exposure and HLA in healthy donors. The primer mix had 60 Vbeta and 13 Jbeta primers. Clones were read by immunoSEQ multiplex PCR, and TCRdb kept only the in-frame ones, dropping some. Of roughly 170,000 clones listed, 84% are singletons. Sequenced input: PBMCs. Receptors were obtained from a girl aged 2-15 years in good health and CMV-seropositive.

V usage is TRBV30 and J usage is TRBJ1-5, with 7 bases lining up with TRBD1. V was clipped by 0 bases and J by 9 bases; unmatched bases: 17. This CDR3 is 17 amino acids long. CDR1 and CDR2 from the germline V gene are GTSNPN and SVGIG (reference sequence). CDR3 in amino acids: CAWSVWAGGAVMGPQHF. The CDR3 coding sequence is TGTGCCTGGAGTGTATGGGCAGGGGGAGCAGTGATGGGGCCCCAGCATTTT.

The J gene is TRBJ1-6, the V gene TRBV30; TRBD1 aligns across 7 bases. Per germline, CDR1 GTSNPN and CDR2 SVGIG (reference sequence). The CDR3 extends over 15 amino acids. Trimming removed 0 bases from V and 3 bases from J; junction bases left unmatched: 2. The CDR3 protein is CAWSVQGSYNSPLHF. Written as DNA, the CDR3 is TGTGCCTGGAGTGTACAGGGGAGCTATAATTCACCCCTCCACTTT.

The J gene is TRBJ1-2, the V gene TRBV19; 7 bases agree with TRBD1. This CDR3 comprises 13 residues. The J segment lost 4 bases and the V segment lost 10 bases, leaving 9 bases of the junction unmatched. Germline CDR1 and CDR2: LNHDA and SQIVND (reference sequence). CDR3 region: CATTQGTIYGYTF. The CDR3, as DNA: TGTGCCACTACACAGGGGACAATCTATGGCTACACCTTC.

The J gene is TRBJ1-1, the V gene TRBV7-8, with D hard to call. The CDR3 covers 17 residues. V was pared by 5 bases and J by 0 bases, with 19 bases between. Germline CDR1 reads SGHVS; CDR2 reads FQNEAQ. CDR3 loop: CASSPRLPTRMNTEAFF. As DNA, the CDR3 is TGTGCCAGCAGCCCCCGCCTACCGACAAGAATGAACACTGAAGCTTTCTTT. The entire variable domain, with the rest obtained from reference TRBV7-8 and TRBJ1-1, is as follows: GAGVSQSPRYKVAKRGQDVALRCDPISGHVSLFWYQQALGQGPEFLTYFQNEAQLDKSGLPSDRFFAERPEGSVSTLKIQRTQQEDSAVYLCASSPRLPTRMNTEAFFGQGTRLTVV.

The CDR3 DNA reads as TGTGCCAGCAGCTTTCACGTTAGCGGACGGAACACTGAAGCTTTCTTT. This sequence encodes CASSFHVSGRNTEAFF. The chain recombines TRBV7-9 with TRBJ1-1; no clear D. The CDR3 is 16 amino acids. The V gene lost 3 bases and the J gene lost 1 base, with 15 bases spanning the gap. Germline V gene sequence: CDR1 SEHNR, CDR2 FQNEAQ (reference sequence).

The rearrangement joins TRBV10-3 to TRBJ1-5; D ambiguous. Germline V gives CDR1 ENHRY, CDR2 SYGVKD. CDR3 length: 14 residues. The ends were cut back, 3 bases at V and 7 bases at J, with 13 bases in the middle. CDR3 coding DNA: TGTGCCATCAGTGACGGAGAGGGTAGACAGCCCCAGCATTTT. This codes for CAISDGEGRQPQHF.

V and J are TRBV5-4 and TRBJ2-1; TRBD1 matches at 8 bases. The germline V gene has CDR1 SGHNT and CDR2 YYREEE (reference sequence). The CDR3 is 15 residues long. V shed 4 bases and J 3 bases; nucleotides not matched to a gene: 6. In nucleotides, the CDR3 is TGTGCCAGCAGCACCACAGGGGGGCTCTACAATGAGCAGTTCTTC. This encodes CASSTTGGLYNEQFF.

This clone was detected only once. The CDR3 protein is CASSYSSSPTDTQYF. As DNA, the CDR3 is TGTGCCAGCAGTTACTCTTCGAGCCCCACAGATACGCAGTATTTT. This chain uses TRBV6-5 with TRBJ2-3; D call uncertain. The CDR3 loop spans 15 amino acids. Per the germline V gene, CDR1 is MNHEY and CDR2 is SVGAGI. The V gene lost 0 bases and the J gene lost 2 bases, with 9 bases spanning the gap.

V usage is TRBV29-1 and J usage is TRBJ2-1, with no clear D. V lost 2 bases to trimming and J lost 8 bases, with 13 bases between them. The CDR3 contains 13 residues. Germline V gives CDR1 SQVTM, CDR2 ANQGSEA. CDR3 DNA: TGCAGCGTTGAAAGAGGATTGCCCGATGAGCAGTTCTTC. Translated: CSVERGLPDEQFF.